These T cell receptor beta chains were read from a single sample in a study of blood T cells in healthy people across ages. TCRdb fed the 5' RACE reads into MiXCR, producing one record per CDR3 protein. The sample lists about 770,000 distinct CDR3 sequences, roughly 44% occurring once. The sequencing input was blood. Receptor source: a man in his sixties in good health. CDR3s include the opening cysteine and the closing phenylalanine or tryptophan. The order of the fields is J gene, V gene, clone size, D gene, CDR3 protein, CDR3 DNA. D genes are given only for firm matches. Part of the rows lack a size; the others show once, few, many or a class for expanded clones.

>TRBJ1-5|TRBV15|-|-
CATVTRSNQPQHF
TGTGCCACCGTAACCCGTAGCAATCAGCCCCAGCATTTT
>TRBJ2-7|TRBV4-3|-|TRBD1
CASSQLHPGQGNYEQYF
TGCGCCAGCAGCCAGCTCCATCCGGGACAGGGGAACTACGAGCAGTACTTC
>TRBJ1-6|TRBV20-1|-|-
CSASRADNSPLHF
TGCAGTGCTAGCCGGGCCGATAATTCACCCCTCCACTTT
>TRBJ2-5|TRBV4-1|-|-
CASSHRQEETQYF
TGCGCCAGCAGCCATCGCCAGGAAGAGACCCAGTACTTC
>TRBJ1-1|TRBV11-1|-|-
CASSLVGAHAAFF
TGTGCCAGCAGCTTAGTGGGGGCTCATGCTGCTTTCTTT
>TRBJ1-4|TRBV18|-|-
CASSPGRDEKLFF
TGTGCCAGCTCACCAGGGCGGGATGAAAAACTGTTTTTT
>TRBJ2-5|TRBV9|few|-
CASSPLMTWETQYF
TGTGCCAGCAGCCCCTTAATGACGTGGGAGACCCAGTACTTC
>TRBJ2-7|TRBV20-1|few|-
CSASLWRRAYEQYF
TGCAGTGCTAGCCTCTGGCGGCGAGCCTACGAGCAGTACTTC
>TRBJ2-5|TRBV29-1|few|-
CSVGGREETQYF
TGCAGCGTTGGGGGCAGGGAAGAGACCCAGTACTTC
>TRBJ2-7|TRBV7-2|few|-
CASSLNFVGDEQYF
TGTGCCAGCAGCTTGAACTTCGTGGGGGACGAGCAGTACTTC
>TRBJ2-3|TRBV20-1|-|-
CSARETGASADTQYF
TGCAGTGCTAGAGAAACAGGGGCTAGCGCAGATACGCAGTATTTT
>TRBJ2-7|TRBV20-1|few|-
CSAKVGVTSYEQYF
TGCAGTGCTAAAGTAGGAGTCACTTCCTACGAGCAGTACTTC
>TRBJ2-5|TRBV12-3/TRBV12-4|-|TRBD1
CASSLRQGRETQYF
TGTGCCAGCAGTCTCAGACAGGGTCGAGAGACCCAGTACTTC
>TRBJ2-3|TRBV4-1|many|-
CASSQDRPDTQYF
TGCGCCAGCAGCCAAGACCGACCAGATACGCAGTATTTT
>TRBJ1-1|TRBV7-9|-|TRBD1
CACSLAVGQGNTEAFF
TGTGCCTGCAGCTTAGCGGTGGGACAGGGGAACACTGAAGCTTTCTTT
>TRBJ1-2|TRBV7-9|-|-
CASSLNTAINYGYTF
TGTGCCAGCAGCTTAAATACGGCGATTAACTATGGCTACACCTTC
>TRBJ1-1|TRBV4-1|-|TRBD1
CASRKTGGPNTEAFF
TGCGCCAGCAGAAAGACAGGGGGCCCGAACACTGAAGCTTTCTTT
>TRBJ2-1|TRBV7-2|-|TRBD2
CASSLGGLAGGYNEQFF
TGTGCCAGCAGCTTAGGGGGACTAGCGGGGGGTTACAATGAGCAGTTCTTC
>TRBJ2-1|TRBV7-6|-|TRBD2
CASSRGLAESSYNEQFF
TGTGCCAGCAGCCGAGGACTAGCGGAAAGCTCCTACAATGAGCAGTTCTTC
>TRBJ1-2|TRBV27|-|-
CASSLWQGSGYTF
TGTGCCAGCAGTTTATGGCAGGGTAGCGGCTACACCTTC
>TRBJ1-5|TRBV12-3/TRBV12-4|few|-
CASRNRGDQPQHF
TGTGCCAGCAGAAACCGGGGAGATCAGCCCCAGCATTTT
>TRBJ1-4|TRBV4-3|-|-
CASSLTGMQGQEKLFF
TGCGCCAGCAGCCTAACGGGTATGCAGGGTCAGGAAAAACTGTTTTTT
>TRBJ2-7|TRBV28|few|-
CATSTLSGYEQYF
TGTGCCACCTCAACCCTTTCTGGGTACGAGCAGTACTTC
>TRBJ1-5|TRBV6-2/TRBV6-3|once|-
CASTPTARGAFQPQHF
TGTGCCAGCACCCCAACGGCCAGGGGAGCATTTCAGCCCCAGCATTTT
>TRBJ1-6|TRBV20-1|few|TRBD1
CSASSQGYVSPLHF
TGCAGTGCTAGTTCACAGGGGTATGTTTCACCCCTCCACTTT
>TRBJ2-7|TRBV20-1|-|TRBD1
CSARVSGTGAYEQYF
TGCAGTGCTAGAGTCTCTGGGACAGGGGCGTACGAGCAGTACTTC
>TRBJ2-1|TRBV5-1|-|TRBD2
CASSAGLAGGHNEQFF
TGCGCCAGCAGCGCGGGACTAGCGGGGGGCCACAATGAGCAGTTCTTC
>TRBJ1-1|TRBV5-1|-|-
CASRHVTEATEAFF
TGCGCCAGCAGACACGTGACGGAGGCGACTGAAGCTTTCTTT
>TRBJ1-5|TRBV15|-|-
CATSSPWKGVQPQHF
TGTGCCACCAGTTCGCCGTGGAAAGGGGTTCAGCCCCAGCATTTT
>TRBJ2-7|TRBV11-2|-|-
CASSLDFNGDYEQYF
TGTGCCAGCAGCTTAGATTTCAACGGGGACTACGAGCAGTACTTC
>TRBJ1-4|TRBV12-3/TRBV12-4|-|TRBD1
CASSHGTGWNEKLFF
TGTGCCAGCAGTCACGGGACAGGATGGAATGAAAAACTGTTTTTT
>TRBJ2-5|TRBV15|-|-
CATRQAPATEQYF
TGTGCCACCAGGCAGGCCCCGGCTACTGAGCAGTACTTC
>TRBJ1-2|TRBV10-3|-|-
CAIRGGREGDGYGYTF
TGTGCCATCAGGGGGGGCAGGGAGGGCGACGGCTATGGCTACACCTTC
>TRBJ2-7|TRBV12-3/TRBV12-4|-|TRBD2
CASSTGGVAGINYEQYF
TGTGCCAGCAGCACCGGGGGGGTAGCGGGGATAAACTACGAGCAGTACTTC
>TRBJ2-1|TRBV6-2/TRBV6-3|-|TRBD1
CASSYGQGARHEQFF
TGTGCCAGCAGTTACGGGCAGGGGGCGCGCCATGAGCAGTTCTTC
>TRBJ1-5|TRBV2|few|-
CASSEARGSNQPQHF
TGTGCCAGCAGTGAAGCGCGGGGTTCCAATCAGCCCCAGCATTTT
>TRBJ1-6|TRBV7-9|-|-
CASSEGSIFDSSPLHF
TGTGCCAGCAGCGAGGGGTCGATCTTTGATAGCTCACCCCTCCACTTT